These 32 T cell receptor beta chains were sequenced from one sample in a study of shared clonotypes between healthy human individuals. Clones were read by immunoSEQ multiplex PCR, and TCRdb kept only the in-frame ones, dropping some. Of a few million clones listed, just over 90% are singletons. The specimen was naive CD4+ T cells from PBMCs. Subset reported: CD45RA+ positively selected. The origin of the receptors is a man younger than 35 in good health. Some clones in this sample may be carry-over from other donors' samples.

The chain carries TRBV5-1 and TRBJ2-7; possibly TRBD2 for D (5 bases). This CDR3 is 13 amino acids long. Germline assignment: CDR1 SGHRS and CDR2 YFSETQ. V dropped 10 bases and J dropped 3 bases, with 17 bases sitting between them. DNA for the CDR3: TGCGCCTCCCGGGAAGGGTCAGGCTACGAGCAGTACTTC. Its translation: CASREGSGYEQYF.

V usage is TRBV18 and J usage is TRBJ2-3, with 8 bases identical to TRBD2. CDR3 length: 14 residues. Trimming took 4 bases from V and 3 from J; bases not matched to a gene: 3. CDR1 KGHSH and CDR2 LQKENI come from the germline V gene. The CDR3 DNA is TGTGCCAGCTCACTGCAGCGGGAGACAGATACGCAGTATTTT. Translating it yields CASSLQRETDTQYF.

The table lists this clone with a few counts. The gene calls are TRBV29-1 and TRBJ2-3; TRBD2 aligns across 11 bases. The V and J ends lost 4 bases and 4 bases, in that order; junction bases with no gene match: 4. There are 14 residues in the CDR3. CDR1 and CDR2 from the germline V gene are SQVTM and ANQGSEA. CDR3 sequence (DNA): TGCAGCGTTGTACTAGCGGGAGCCCCAGATACGCAGTATTTT. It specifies CSVVLAGAPDTQYF.

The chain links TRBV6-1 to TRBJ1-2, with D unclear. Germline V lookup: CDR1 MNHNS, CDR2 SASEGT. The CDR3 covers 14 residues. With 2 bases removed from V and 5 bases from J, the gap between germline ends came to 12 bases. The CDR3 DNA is TGTGCCAGCAGTGAAACAGCCCCCTGGTATGGCTACACCTTC. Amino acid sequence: CASSETAPWYGYTF.

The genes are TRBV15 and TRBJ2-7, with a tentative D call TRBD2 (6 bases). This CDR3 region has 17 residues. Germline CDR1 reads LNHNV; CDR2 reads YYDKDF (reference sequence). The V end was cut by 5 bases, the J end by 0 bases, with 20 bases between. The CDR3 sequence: CATSASGSIKGSYEQYF. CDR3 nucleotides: TGTGCCACCAGCGCGAGCGGGTCTATTAAGGGCTCCTACGAGCAGTACTTC.

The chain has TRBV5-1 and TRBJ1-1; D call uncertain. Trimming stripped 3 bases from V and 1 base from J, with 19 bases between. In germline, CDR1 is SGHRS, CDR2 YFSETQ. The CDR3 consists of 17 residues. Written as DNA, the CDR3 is TGCGCCAGCAGCTCCGCCCGGTGGGCGACCAAGAACACTGAAGCTTTCTTT. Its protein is CASSSARWATKNTEAFF.

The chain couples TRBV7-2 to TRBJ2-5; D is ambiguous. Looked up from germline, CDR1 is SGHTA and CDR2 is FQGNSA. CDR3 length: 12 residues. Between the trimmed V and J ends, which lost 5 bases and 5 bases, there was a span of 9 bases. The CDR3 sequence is CASSATRETQYF. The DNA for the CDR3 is TGTGCCAGCAGCGCAACCCGGGAGACCCAGTACTTC.

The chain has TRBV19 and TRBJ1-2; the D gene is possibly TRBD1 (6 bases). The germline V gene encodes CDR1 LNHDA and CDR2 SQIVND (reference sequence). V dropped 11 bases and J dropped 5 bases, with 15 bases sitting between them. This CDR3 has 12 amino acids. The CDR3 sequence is CAGYTGRYGYTF. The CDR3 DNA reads TGTGCCGGATATACAGGGAGATATGGCTACACCTTC.

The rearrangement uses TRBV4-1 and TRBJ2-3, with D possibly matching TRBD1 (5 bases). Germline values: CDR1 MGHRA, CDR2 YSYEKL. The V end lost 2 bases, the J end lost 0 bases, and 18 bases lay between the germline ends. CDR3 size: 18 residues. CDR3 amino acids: CASSQKPRRQTSTDTQYF. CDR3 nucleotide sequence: TGCGCCAGCAGCCAAAAACCCCGCCGACAGACTAGCACAGATACGCAGTATTTT.

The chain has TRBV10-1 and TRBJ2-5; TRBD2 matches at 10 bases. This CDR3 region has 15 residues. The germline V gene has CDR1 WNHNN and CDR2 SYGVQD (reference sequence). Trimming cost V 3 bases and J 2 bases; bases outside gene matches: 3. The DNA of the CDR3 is TGCGCCAGCAGTGAAGGTAGCGGGAGGCAAGAGACCCAGTACTTC. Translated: CASSEGSGRQETQYF.

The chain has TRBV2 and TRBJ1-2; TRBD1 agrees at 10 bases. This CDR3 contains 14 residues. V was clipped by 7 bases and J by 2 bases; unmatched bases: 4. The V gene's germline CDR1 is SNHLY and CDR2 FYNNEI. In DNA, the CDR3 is TGTGCCAGCAACACGGACAGGGGGAACTATGGCTACACCTTC. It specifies CASNTDRGNYGYTF.

CDR3 DNA: TGTGCCAGCAGCGGCGGGACTAGCGGGAGTGTCGCGCAGTACTTC. Residues: CASSGGTSGSVAQYF. This sequence joins TRBV7-9 and TRBJ2-5, with TRBD2 identical over 14 bases. The CDR3 has 15 amino acids. The V and J ends lost 5 bases and 11 bases, in that order; junction bases with no gene match: 10. Germline values: CDR1 SEHNR, CDR2 FQNEAQ (reference sequence).

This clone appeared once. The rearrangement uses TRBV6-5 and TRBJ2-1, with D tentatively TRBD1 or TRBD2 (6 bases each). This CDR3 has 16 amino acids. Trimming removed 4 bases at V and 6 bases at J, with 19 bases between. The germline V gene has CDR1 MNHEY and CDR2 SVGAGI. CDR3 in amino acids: CASSSTGRGGVNEQFF. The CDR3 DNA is TGTGCCAGCAGTTCAACCGGGAGAGGGGGAGTCAATGAGCAGTTCTTC.

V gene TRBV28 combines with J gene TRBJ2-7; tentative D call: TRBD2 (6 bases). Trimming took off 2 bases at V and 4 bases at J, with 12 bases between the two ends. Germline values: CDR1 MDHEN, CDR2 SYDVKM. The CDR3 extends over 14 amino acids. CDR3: CASSLAGIGYEQYF. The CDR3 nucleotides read TGTGCCAGCAGTTTAGCGGGGATAGGGTACGAGCAGTACTTC. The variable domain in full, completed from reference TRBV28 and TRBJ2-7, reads DVKVTQSSRYLVKRTGEKVFLECVQDMDHENMFWYRQDPGLGLRLIYFSYDVKMKEKGDIPEGYSVSREKKERFSLILESASTNQTSMYLCASSLAGIGYEQYFGPGTRLTVT.

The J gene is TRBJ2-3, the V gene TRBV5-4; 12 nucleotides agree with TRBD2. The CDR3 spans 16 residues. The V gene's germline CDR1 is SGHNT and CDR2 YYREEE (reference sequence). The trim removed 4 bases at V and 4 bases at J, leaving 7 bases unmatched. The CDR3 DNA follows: TGTGCCAGCAGCCGGCTAGCGGGGGGGGCCCCAGATACGCAGTATTTT. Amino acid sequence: CASSRLAGGAPDTQYF.

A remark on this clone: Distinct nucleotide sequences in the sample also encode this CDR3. Written as DNA, the CDR3 is TGCGCCAGCAGCTTGGGGGCCGGGGAGCAGTACTTC. Protein: CASSLGAGEQYF. V is TRBV5-1 and J is TRBJ2-7, with unresolved D. CDR3 size: 12 residues. The V gene lost 0 bases and the J gene lost 7 bases, with 8 bases spanning the gap. Germline CDR1 SGHRS, CDR2 YFSETQ.

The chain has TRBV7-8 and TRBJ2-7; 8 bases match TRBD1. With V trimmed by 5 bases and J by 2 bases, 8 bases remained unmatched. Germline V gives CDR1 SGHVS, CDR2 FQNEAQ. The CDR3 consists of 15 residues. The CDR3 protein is CASSGKTGDTYEQYF. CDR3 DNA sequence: TGTGCCAGCAGCGGAAAGACAGGGGACACCTACGAGCAGTACTTC.

The DNA for the CDR3 is TGTGCCAGCAGCCAAGATGGACTGCCATCAGATACGCAGTATTTT. Translation gives CASSQDGLPSDTQYF. The chain couples TRBV4-2 to TRBJ2-3; TRBD2 is a possible D gene (5 bases). Trimming cost V 0 bases and J 4 bases, with 11 bases left between them. Looked up from germline, CDR1 is LGHNA and CDR2 is YNFKEQ. This CDR3 is 15 amino acids long.

CDR3 in DNA: TGTGCCAGCTTACCGGGACTCCCATTCACCGGGGAGCTGTTTTTT. Its translation is CASLPGLPFTGELFF. The chain links TRBV27 to TRBJ2-2; TRBD2 might be the D (6 bases). This CDR3 is 15 amino acids long. V was cut by 8 bases and J by 4 bases, with 17 bases left in between. CDR1 and CDR2 from the germline V gene are MNHEY and SMNVEV (reference sequence).

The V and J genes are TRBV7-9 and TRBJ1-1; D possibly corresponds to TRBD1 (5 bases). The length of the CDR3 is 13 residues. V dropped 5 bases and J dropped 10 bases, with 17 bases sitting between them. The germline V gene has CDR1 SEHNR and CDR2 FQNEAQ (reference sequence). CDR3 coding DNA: TGTGCCAGCAGCCGTCCCCCGGGGCCGGGAGCTTTCTTT. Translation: CASSRPPGPGAFF.

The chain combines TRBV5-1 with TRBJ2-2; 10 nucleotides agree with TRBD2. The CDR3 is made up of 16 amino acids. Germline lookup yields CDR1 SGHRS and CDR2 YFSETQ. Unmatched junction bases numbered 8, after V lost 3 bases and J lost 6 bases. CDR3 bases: TGCGCCAGCAGCTCTAGCGGGAGACGGGTCGCCGGGGAGCTGTTTTTT. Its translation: CASSSSGRRVAGELFF.

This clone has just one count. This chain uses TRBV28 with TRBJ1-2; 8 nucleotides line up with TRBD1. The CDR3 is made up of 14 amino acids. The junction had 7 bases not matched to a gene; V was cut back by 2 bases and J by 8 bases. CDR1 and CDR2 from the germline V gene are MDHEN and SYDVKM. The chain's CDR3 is CASSLPGQAGGYTF. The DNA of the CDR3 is TGTGCCAGCAGTTTACCGGGACAGGCGGGCGGCTACACCTTC.

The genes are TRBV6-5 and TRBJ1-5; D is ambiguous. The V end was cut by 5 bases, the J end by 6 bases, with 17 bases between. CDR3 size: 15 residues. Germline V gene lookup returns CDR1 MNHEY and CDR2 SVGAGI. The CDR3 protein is CASSLRPASSQPQHF. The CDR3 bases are TGTGCCAGCAGTCTACGTCCCGCCAGTAGTCAGCCCCAGCATTTT.

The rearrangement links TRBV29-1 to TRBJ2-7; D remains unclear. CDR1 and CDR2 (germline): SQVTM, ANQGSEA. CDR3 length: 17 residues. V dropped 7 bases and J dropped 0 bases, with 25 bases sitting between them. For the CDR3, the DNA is TGCAGCGCCTTCGGCCTCCAAGGGTTGACTCCCTCCTACGAGCAGTACTTC. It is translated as CSAFGLQGLTPSYEQYF.

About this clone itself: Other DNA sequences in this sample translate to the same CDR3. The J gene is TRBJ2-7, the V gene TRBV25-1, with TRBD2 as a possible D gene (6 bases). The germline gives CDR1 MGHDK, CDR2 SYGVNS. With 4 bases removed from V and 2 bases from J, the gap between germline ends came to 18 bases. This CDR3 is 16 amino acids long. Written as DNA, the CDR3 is TGTGCCAGCAGTGTCGTCTGTAGCGGCCCTCCCTACGAGCAGTACTTC. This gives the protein CASSVVCSGPPYEQYF.

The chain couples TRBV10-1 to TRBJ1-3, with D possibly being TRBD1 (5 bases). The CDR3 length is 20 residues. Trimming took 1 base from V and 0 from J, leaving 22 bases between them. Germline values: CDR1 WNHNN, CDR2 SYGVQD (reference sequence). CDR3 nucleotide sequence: TGCGCCAGCAGTGAGTTGTGGTGGGGCCGCTTACTTCCCTCTGGAAACACCATATATTTT. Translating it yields CASSELWWGRLLPSGNTIYF.

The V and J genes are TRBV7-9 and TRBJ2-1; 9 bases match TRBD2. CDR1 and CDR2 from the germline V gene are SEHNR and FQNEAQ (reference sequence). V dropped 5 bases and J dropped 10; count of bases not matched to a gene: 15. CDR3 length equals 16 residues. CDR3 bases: TGTGCCAGCAGCCAGGGAGGGCTAGCGGGGACCCAAGAGCAGTTCTTC. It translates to CASSQGGLAGTQEQFF. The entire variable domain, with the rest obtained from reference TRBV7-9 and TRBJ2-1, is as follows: DTGVSQNPRHKITKRGQNVTFRCDPISEHNRLYWYRQTLGQGPEFLTYFQNEAQLEKSRLLSDRFSAERPKGSFSTLEIQRTEQGDSAMYLCASSQGGLAGTQEQFFGPGTRLTVL.

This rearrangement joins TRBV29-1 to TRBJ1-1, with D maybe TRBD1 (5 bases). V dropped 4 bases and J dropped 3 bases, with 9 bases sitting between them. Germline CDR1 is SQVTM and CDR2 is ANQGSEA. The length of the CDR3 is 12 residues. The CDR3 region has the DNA TGCAGCGTTGCAATAGGGGACACTGAAGCTTTCTTT. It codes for CSVAIGDTEAFF.

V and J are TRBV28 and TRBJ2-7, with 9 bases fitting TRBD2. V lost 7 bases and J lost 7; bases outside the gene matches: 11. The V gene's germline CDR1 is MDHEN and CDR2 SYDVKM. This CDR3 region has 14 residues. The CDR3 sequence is CASTISGSPEEQYF. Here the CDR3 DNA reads TGTGCCAGCACCATTAGCGGGAGCCCGGAGGAGCAGTACTTC.

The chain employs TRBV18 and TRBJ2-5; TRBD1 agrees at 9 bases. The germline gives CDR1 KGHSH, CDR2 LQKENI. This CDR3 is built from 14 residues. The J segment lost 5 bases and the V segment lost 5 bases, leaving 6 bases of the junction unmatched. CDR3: CASSSGQGQETQYF. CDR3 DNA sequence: TGTGCCAGCTCATCGGGACAGGGCCAGGAGACCCAGTACTTC.

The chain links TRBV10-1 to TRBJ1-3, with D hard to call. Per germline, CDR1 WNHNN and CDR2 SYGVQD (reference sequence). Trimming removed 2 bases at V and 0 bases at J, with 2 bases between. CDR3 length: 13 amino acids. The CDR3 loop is CASSEGSGNTIYF. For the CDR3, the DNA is TGCGCCAGCAGTGAGGGCTCTGGAAACACCATATATTTT.

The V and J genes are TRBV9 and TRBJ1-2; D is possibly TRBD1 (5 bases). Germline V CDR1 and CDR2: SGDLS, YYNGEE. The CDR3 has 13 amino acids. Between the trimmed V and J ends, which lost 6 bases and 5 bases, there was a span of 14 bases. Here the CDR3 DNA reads TGTGCCAGCACCCAGTATGGGGGGTATGGCTACACCTTC. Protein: CASTQYGGYGYTF.